The 19 T cell receptor beta chains reported below all come from one sample, sequenced in a study of cytomegalovirus exposure and HLA in healthy donors. In the PCR, 60 Vbeta and 13 Jbeta primers were used. TCRdb keeps only in-frame clones here, not all; method: immunoSEQ multiplex PCR. The sample shows some 200,000 clones, almost 70% of them seen only once. The sequenced sample was PBMCs. The receptor set was obtained from a man aged 35-49 years in good health and CMV-seropositive.

V usage is TRBV6-5 and J usage is TRBJ2-7; D is possibly TRBD1 (5 bases). V lost 6 bases, J lost 0 bases, and 15 bases lay in between. Germline CDR1 and CDR2: MNHEY and SVGAGI. CDR3 length: 15 amino acids. CDR3 nucleotide sequence: TGTGCCAGCAGGGCTGCGACAGTGGCCTCCTACGAGCAGTACTTC. It codes for CASRAATVASYEQYF.

The chain couples TRBV4-1 to TRBJ2-7, with unresolved D. The CDR3 contains 13 residues. CDR1 and CDR2 from the germline V gene are MGHRA and YSYEKL. Trimming cost V 0 bases and J 1 base, with 4 bases left between them. The CDR3 region has the DNA TGCGCCAGCAGCCAAGATCGGTCCTACGAGCAGTACTTC. This codes for CASSQDRSYEQYF.

This clone was recorded a few times. The chain couples TRBV5-5 to TRBJ2-7; TRBD1 matches at 9 bases. Germline lookup yields CDR1 SGHKS and CDR2 YYEKEE (reference sequence). The CDR3 contains 14 residues. V gave up 7 bases and J gave up 2 bases; unmatched junction bases: 7. The CDR3 sequence: CASYRGQGPYEQYF. The CDR3 nucleotides read TGTGCCAGCTACAGGGGGCAGGGGCCCTACGAGCAGTACTTC.

This sequence joins TRBV25-1 and TRBJ1-2, with D possibly being TRBD1 (5 bases). Trimming removed 7 bases at V and 4 bases at J, with 28 bases between. Germline-derived CDR1 and CDR2 are MGHDK and SYGVNS. The CDR3 is 18 amino acids. CDR3 nucleotides: TGTGCCAGCAACGGAGATTCATATCAGGGCCCGAAAGGCTATGGCTACACCTTC. Translating gives CASNGDSYQGPKGYGYTF.

The chain uses TRBV4-1 and TRBJ2-1; D unclear. Germline V gene sequence: CDR1 MGHRA, CDR2 YSYEKL. This CDR3 has 15 residues. The V and J ends lost 3 bases and 3 bases respectively, with 12 bases between them. CDR3 region: CASSQVHERYNEQFF. The DNA of the CDR3 is TGCGCCAGCAGCCAGGTACATGAACGCTACAATGAGCAGTTCTTC.

V usage is TRBV27 and J usage is TRBJ2-1; 7 bases fit TRBD1. CDR3 length: 13 residues. Trimming at V came to 6 bases and at J to 9 bases, leaving 8 bases not matched to a gene. Per germline, CDR1 MNHEY and CDR2 SMNVEV (reference sequence). The CDR3 region is CASSLQGLSEQFF. Here the CDR3 DNA reads TGTGCCAGCAGCCTACAGGGGCTGAGTGAGCAGTTCTTC.

The chain carries TRBV9 and TRBJ2-3; no clear D. Germline V gene data show CDR1 as SGDLS and CDR2 as YYNGEE. The CDR3 totals 16 residues. V was pared by 2 bases and J by 3 bases, with 16 bases between. The DNA for the CDR3 is TGTGCCAGCAGCGTGGCAAGTATCCTGCGGACAGATACGCAGTATTTT. This sequence encodes CASSVASILRTDTQYF.

The CDR3 DNA follows: TGTGCCAGCAGCCCACCAGCGGGGGGGCCATCAGATACGCAGTATTTT. Protein sequence: CASSPPAGGPSDTQYF. This chain connects TRBV7-6 to TRBJ2-3; 10 nucleotides match TRBD2. The CDR3 loop spans 16 amino acids. The germline CDR1 and CDR2 sequences are SGHVS and FNYEAQ. V was pared by 5 bases and J by 4 bases, with 9 bases of the junction left unmatched.

This clone was detected a few times. The genes are TRBV5-4 and TRBJ2-5; tentatively, D is TRBD2 (7 bases). The V gene lost 4 bases and the J gene lost 5 bases, with 18 bases spanning the gap. The CDR3 has 15 residues. In germline, CDR1 is SGHNT, CDR2 YYREEE (reference sequence). CDR3 nucleotide sequence: TGTGCCAGCAGCCCCCGAGGGGGGGTGGAGGAGACCCAGTACTTC. Translation: CASSPRGGVEETQYF.

This clone was picked up one time. The rearrangement uses TRBV28 and TRBJ1-1, with D maybe TRBD1 (5 bases). Germline V lookup: CDR1 MDHEN, CDR2 SYDVKM. This CDR3 has 15 amino acids. V was cut by 6 bases and J by 0 bases, with 14 bases left in between. Here the CDR3 reads CASSIEQGLNTEAFF. The CDR3 nucleotides are TGTGCCAGCAGCATCGAGCAGGGCCTGAACACTGAAGCTTTCTTT. Full variable domain (rest looked up from reference TRBV28 and TRBJ1-1): DVKVTQSSRYLVKRTGEKVFLECVQDMDHENMFWYRQDPGLGLRLIYFSYDVKMKEKGDIPEGYSVSREKKERFSLILESASTNQTSMYLCASSIEQGLNTEAFFGQGTRLTVV.

The V gene is TRBV5-1, the J gene TRBJ1-2; 7 bases are shared with TRBD1. The germline gives CDR1 SGHRS, CDR2 YFSETQ. The CDR3 runs 15 residues. With 2 bases clipped from V and 6 bases from J, the junction kept 10 bases outside the gene matches. This chain's CDR3 is CASSLFGQEMDGYTF. DNA for the CDR3: TGCGCCAGCAGCTTATTCGGACAGGAGATGGATGGCTACACCTTC. Filled out from reference TRBV5-1 and TRBJ1-2, the complete variable domain reads KAGVTQTPRYLIKTRGQQVTLSCSPISGHRSVSWYQQTPGQGLQFLFEYFSETQRNKGNFPGRFSGRQFSNSRSEMNVSTLELGDSALYLCASSLFGQEMDGYTFGSGTRLTVV.

The CDR3 protein is CASSYSVGDEEQFF. The CDR3 DNA sequence: TGTGCCAGCAGTTACTCTGTAGGGGATGAGGAGCAGTTCTTC. The chain joins TRBV6-5 to TRBJ2-1; TRBD1 is a possible D gene (5 bases). V was pared by 0 bases and J by 10 bases, with 13 bases between. Germline V gene lookup returns CDR1 MNHEY and CDR2 SVGAGI. The CDR3 totals 14 residues.

This clone was found once. The chain uses TRBV28 and TRBJ1-1, with unresolved D. Trimming left V 6 bases short and J 7 bases short, with 12 bases between. The germline gives CDR1 MDHEN, CDR2 SYDVKM. The CDR3 is 12 amino acids. As DNA, the CDR3 is TGTGCCAGCAGCCGACTGGGAGGTGAAGCTTTCTTT. Protein sequence: CASSRLGGEAFF.

The J gene is TRBJ1-5, the V gene TRBV28, with 12 bases identical to TRBD1. This CDR3 has 16 residues. V was clipped by 4 bases and J by 7 bases; unmatched bases: 8. Germline V CDR1 and CDR2: MDHEN, SYDVKM. The CDR3 nucleotides are TGTGCCAGCAGTTCACCGGGACAGGGGGCTTGGCAGCCCCAGCATTTT. This codes for CASSSPGQGAWQPQHF.

In nucleotides, the CDR3 is TGTGCCAGCAGTTTGGTGGGGACAGGGCTCGAGCAGTACTTC. This translates into CASSLVGTGLEQYF. V is TRBV28 and J is TRBJ2-7, with 9 bases that match TRBD1. The CDR3 has 14 residues. Germline V gives CDR1 MDHEN, CDR2 SYDVKM. V lost 3 bases, J lost 6 bases, and 6 bases stayed unmatched.

The J gene is TRBJ1-3, the V gene TRBV6-6; D possibly corresponds to TRBD1 (5 bases). The V end was cut by 2 bases, the J end by 0 bases, with 11 bases between. Germline V gene lookup returns CDR1 MNHNY and CDR2 SVGAGI (reference sequence). The CDR3 loop spans 16 amino acids. The CDR3 coding sequence is TGTGCCAGCAGTTACGCCCAGGGATACTCTGGAAACACCATATATTTT. Amino acids: CASSYAQGYSGNTIYF.

The CDR3 protein is CASSLLRQGGDEQFF. The CDR3 DNA reads TGCGCCAGCAGCCTACTTAGACAGGGGGGCGATGAGCAGTTCTTC. J is TRBJ2-1 and V is TRBV4-3; TRBD1 matches 9 bases. With 4 bases clipped from V and 8 bases from J, the junction kept 9 bases outside the gene matches. The CDR3 loop spans 15 amino acids. Germline CDR1 LGHNA, CDR2 YSLEER.

DNA for the CDR3: TGTGCCAGCAGCTGGAACAGGGATCCAGATCCCTACGAGCAGTACTTC. The encoded protein is CASSWNRDPDPYEQYF. V gene TRBV5-6 combines with J gene TRBJ2-7, with a tentative D call TRBD1 (6 bases). The CDR3 length is 16 residues. V dropped 3 bases and J dropped 2 bases, with 18 bases sitting between them. Germline V CDR1 and CDR2: SGHDT, YYEEEE.

V usage is TRBV7-2 and J usage is TRBJ2-3; 7 nucleotides align to TRBD1. The length of the CDR3 is 15 residues. V dropped 4 bases and J dropped 4; count of bases not matched to a gene: 8. Germline CDR1 reads SGHTA; CDR2 reads FQGNSA. This CDR3 is CASSSQAGGPDTQYF. The CDR3 DNA reads as TGTGCCAGCAGCTCGCAGGCAGGGGGACCAGATACGCAGTATTTT.